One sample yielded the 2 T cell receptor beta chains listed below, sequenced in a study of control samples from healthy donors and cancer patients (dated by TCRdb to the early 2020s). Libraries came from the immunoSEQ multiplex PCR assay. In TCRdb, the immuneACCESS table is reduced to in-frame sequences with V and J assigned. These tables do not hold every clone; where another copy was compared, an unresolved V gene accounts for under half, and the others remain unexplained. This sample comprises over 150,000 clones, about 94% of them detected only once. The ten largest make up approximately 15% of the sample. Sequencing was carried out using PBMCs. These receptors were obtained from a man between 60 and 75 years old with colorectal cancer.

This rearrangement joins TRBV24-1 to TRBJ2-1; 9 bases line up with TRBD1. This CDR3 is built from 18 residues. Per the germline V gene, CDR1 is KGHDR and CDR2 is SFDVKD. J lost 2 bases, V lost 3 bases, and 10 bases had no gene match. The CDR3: CATSDPPGQGLTYNEQFF. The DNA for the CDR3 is TGTGCCACCAGTGATCCCCCGGGACAGGGTTTGACCTACAATGAGCAGTTCTTC.

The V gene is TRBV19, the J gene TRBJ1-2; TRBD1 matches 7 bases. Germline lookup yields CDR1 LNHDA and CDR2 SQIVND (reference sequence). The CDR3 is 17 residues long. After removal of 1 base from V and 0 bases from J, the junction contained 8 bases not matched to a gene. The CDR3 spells CASSIGLRTGANYGYTF. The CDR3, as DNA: TGTGCCAGTAGTATAGGCCTTAGGACAGGAGCTAACTATGGCTACACCTTC.